This TCR beta chain was recovered during a study of blood T cell repertoires in COVID-19. Study as a whole: Donors in the United States, Italy and Spain gave samples during acute or convalescent COVID-19.

CDR1 and CDR2 (germline): SNHLY, FYNNEI. V lost 7 bases and J lost 6, with 11 bases in between. The CDR3 contains 12 residues. Only in-frame clones appear in the TCRdb table, and some are missing; sequencing was by immunoSEQ multiplex PCR. The sample shows some 120,000 clones, around nine tenths of them seen only once. The genes are TRBV2 and TRBJ2-3, with D possibly being TRBD2 (6 bases). This receptor was obtained from a woman aged 45-59 years with active or convalescent COVID-19. The sequenced sample was peripheral blood. The CDR3 loop reads CASKEGQDTQYF. The CDR3 DNA sequence: TGTGCCAGCAAGGAGGGCCAGGATACGCAGTATTTT.